The clone carrying this T cell receptor beta chain showed up just a few times. CDR3 length: 15 amino acids. V dropped 4 bases and J dropped 7 bases, with 17 bases sitting between them. The V gene's germline CDR1 is SGHRS and CDR2 YFSETQ. This sample is part of a study of cytomegalovirus exposure and HLA in healthy donors. The PCR used 60 Vbeta and 13 Jbeta primers. TCRdb keeps only in-frame clones here, not all; method: immunoSEQ multiplex PCR. The table lists around 67,000 clones, 68% of them singletons, with around 1.9% in the top ten. The TCR originated in a woman under 40 in good health and CMV-seronegative. V is TRBV5-1 and J is TRBJ1-4; D gene uncertain. Sequences were obtained from PBMCs. CDR3 sequence reads: CASSAAGGMGEKLFF. The CDR3 region has the DNA TGCGCCAGCAGCGCCGCGGGAGGGATGGGTGAAAAACTGTTTTTT.